This TCR beta chain was sequenced for a study of T cells in Graves' hyperthyroidism and ophthalmopathy (dated by TCRdb to about 2019). Describing the broader study: Peripheral blood samples were taken at the time of initial diagnosis, prior to any treatment. A discovery cohort of about a hundred patients, about 44 with Graves' ophthalmopathy and approximately 60 with stable Graves' hyperthyroidism, was used to find distinguishing TCR V-J signatures. Whether ophthalmopathy could be predicted prospectively was tested in an independent validation cohort made up of 18 to 20 hyperthyroidism patients plus 17 patients who later progressed to ophthalmopathy. The 100 or so discovery patients were randomly split 7:3 into training and test sets. Thyroid tissue and blood T-cell repertoires from six Graves' hyperthyroidism patients were also compared in the study. After sampling, hyperthyroidism patients received methimazole starting at 30 mg daily, and ophthalmopathy patients received high-dose intravenous methylprednisolone. The paper reports TCR Vbeta CDR3 sequencing of some 140 peripheral blood samples: 43 ophthalmopathy, around 80 hyperthyroidism and around 17 progressor patients. Broad study findings and their caveats: In cross-validation, a model built on a 13 V-J signature told ophthalmopathy apart from stable hyperthyroidism with 87.88% sensitivity and roughly 81% specificity, and in testing the same model reached 80%/75%. During validation, the model predicted progression to ophthalmopathy a median of roughly 7.1 months ahead of onset, with almost 71% sensitivity and 72.22% specificity. No statistical method was used to fix the sample size in advance, and group allocation was not hidden from the investigators. Blood samples also contained most of the expanded thyroid clonotypes (frequency above 0.001), which suggests that blood repertoires may reflect thyroid immune responses.

Ophthalmopathy patients had moderately to severely active disease, Clinical Activity Score of at least 3, NOSPECS grade of at least 4, and duration under 3 months. Any patient with an uncontrolled infection, another autoimmune disease, pregnancy or lactation was excluded. Diagnoses were based on clinical symptoms, serum thyroxine and TRAb, thyroid ultrasound and orbital computed tomography. Ficoll-Paque density gradient centrifugation was used to isolate PBMCs from approximately 10 ml of fresh peripheral blood. Total RNA was extracted using Trizol reagent, and RNA quality was assessed on an Agilent 2100 Bioanalyzer. Trimming costs V 1 base and J 3 bases, and their ends lie 7 bases apart. The CDR3 measures 14 amino acids from cysteine to phenylalanine. Just CDR3 DNA is preserved here, 42 bases in frame from base 1. CDR1 and CDR2, per the germline V gene, are SGHTA and FQGNSA. This clonotype was counted ten times or more. The specificity of this receptor is unknown. With a much larger clone just one base away, this may be a read error.

The TCR beta CDR3 regions were amplified from the RNA transcripts. The TCR CDR3 was subjected to a first round of RT-PCR using the HTBI primer set and the Qiagen OneStep RT-PCR kit. Libraries were constructed in a second round of multiplex PCR, after which size selection and purification were performed. Sequencing of the libraries was done on an Illumina HiSeq2000 using paired-end 100 bp reads. For the original study's pipeline: Raw data were processed with SOAPnuke, discarding reads with adapters, uncalled bases, mean Phred below 15, or no exact constant-primer or identifier match. High-quality paired reads were merged using COPE v1.2.5, and each unique nucleotide sequence was defined as a clonotype. MiTCR v1.1 was used to align clonotypes to the IMGT TRBV, TRBD and TRBJ reference segments. Only V-J combinations with frequency above 0.0001, covering 99.2% of repertoires, were analysed. The TCS score was defined as F50 (clonal expansion) divided by E x V (chaos), with BLOSUM62-based TCRdist calculated between CDR3 peptides within each V-J. Welch's t-statistics and random forest reduced some 510 V-J features to fewer than 15, which were used in a naive Bayes classifier (R e1071). TCRdb ran its own pipeline on the public reads, namely fastp trimming at Q25 and MiXCR clone calling, and kept in-frame beta chains. Rows with one shared CDR3 protein collapse into an entry with the most common genes and DNA. The V and J calls come from TCRdb's annotation, not from the publication. The sample yields roughly 290,000 distinct CDR3 sequences; over 15% were counted once. Of the sample, approximately 60% is held by the ten largest clones.

The specimen sequenced was blood. The V and J genes are TRBV7-2 and TRBJ2-1; a weak D assignment points to TRBD2 (6 bases agree). This clonotype originated in a woman aged 55-69 years with Graves' ophthalmopathy. Here is the DNA: TGTGCCAGCAGCTTAGTCGGGGGCTACAATGAGCAGTTCTTC. This codes for CASSLVGGYNEQFF.